The sequence of this T cell receptor beta chain was determined in a study of human T cells and chemical hapten exposure. Background on the study: The sensitizing agent was 2% DPC, placed on roughly 2 cm by roughly 2 cm of upper inner arm skin.

Sample time point: patch test 1, 2 weeks after DPC sensitization. Noted treatment: therapeutic diphenylcyclopropenone sensitization with weekly scalp DPC. Study-wide points: Significantly more large CDR3 similarity clusters arose among expanded TCRs than among controls.

TCRdb passed the RACE reads through MiXCR, listing each CDR3 protein once. This sample has under 65,000 distinct CDR3 sequences, with less than 9.5% found just once. In germline, CDR1 is LNHNV, CDR2 YYDKDF (reference sequence). The CDR3 covers 16 residues. The V gene end was trimmed by 0 bases and the J gene end by 8 bases; junction bases not matched to a gene: 7. For this clonotype: Its antigen is as yet unknown.

The clonotype was recovered from a woman aged 50 to 60 with alopecia areata. Some clones in this sample may be carry-over from other donors' samples. The sequenced sample was whole blood, obtained in connection with sensitization to the hapten diphenylcyclopropenone (DPC). The rearrangement joins TRBV15 to TRBJ2-1, with 10 bases lining up with TRBD1. CDR3 sequence: CATSRDGQGVRDEQFF. The DNA for the CDR3 is TGTGCCACCAGCAGAGACGGACAGGGGGTCCGGGATGAGCAGTTCTTC.